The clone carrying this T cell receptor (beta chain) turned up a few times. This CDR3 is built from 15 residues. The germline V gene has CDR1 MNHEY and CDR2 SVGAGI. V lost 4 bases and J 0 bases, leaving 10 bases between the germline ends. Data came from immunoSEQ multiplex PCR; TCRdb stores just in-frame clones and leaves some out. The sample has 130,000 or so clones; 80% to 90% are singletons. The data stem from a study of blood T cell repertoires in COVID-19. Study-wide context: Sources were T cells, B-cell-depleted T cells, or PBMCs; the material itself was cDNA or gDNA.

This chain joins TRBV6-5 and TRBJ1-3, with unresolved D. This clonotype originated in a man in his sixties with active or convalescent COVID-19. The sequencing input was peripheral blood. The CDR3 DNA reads TGTGCCAGCAGTTCCAGATACCTCTCTGGAAACACCATATATTTT. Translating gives CASSSRYLSGNTIYF.